The 13 T cell receptor beta chains below come from one sample, sequenced in a study of blood T cell repertoires in COVID-19. Only in-frame clones appear in the TCRdb table, and some are missing; sequencing was by immunoSEQ multiplex PCR. The sample gives about 260,000 clones, 84% of which show up once; 4.2% is in the top ten. The specimen sequenced was peripheral blood. The source of these receptors is a man aged 55-75 years with acute or convalescent COVID-19.

This chain links TRBV19 with TRBJ1-4; weak D call: TRBD1 (6 bases). Germline V gives CDR1 LNHDA, CDR2 SQIVND (reference sequence). The length of the CDR3 is 14 residues. Trimming removed 5 bases from V and 8 bases from J, with 15 bases in between. In DNA, the CDR3 is TGTGCCAGTAGTCGAGGACAGAGTGTCGAAAAACTGTTTTTT. This codes for CASSRGQSVEKLFF.

The chain joins TRBV7-9 to TRBJ2-2; TRBD2 matches 13 bases. CDR1 and CDR2 (germline): SEHNR, FQNEAQ (reference sequence). The CDR3 is 17 residues long. The junction had 6 bases not matched to a gene; V was cut back by 2 bases and J by 6 bases. For the CDR3, the DNA is TGTGCCAGCAGCTTAAGGACTAGCGGGAGCGGCGCCGGGGAGCTGTTTTTT. Amino acid sequence: CASSLRTSGSGAGELFF.

In regard to this clone: The junction and the germline gene differ at one end; a read error may be behind it. This chain uses TRBV6-1 with TRBJ2-5, with TRBD2 matching 10 bases. The CDR3 has 18 amino acids. Germline V gene data show CDR1 as MNHNS and CDR2 as SASEGT. CDR3 residues: CASREGLAVSRTQETQYF. The CDR3, as DNA: TGTGCCAGCAGGGAAGGACTAGCGGTGTCGAGGACACAAGAGACCCAGTACTTC.

Only a few counts were recorded for this clone. The gene calls are TRBV5-1 and TRBJ1-6; D not certain. V was pared by 4 bases and J by 10 bases, with 18 bases between. In germline, CDR1 is SGHRS, CDR2 YFSETQ. This CDR3 spans 15 amino acids. The CDR3 protein is CASSRGRSEGSPLHF. CDR3 DNA sequence: TGCGCCAGCAGCCGAGGGCGGAGTGAAGGCTCACCCCTCCACTTT.

The rearrangement uses TRBV5-4 and TRBJ2-3; D not resolved. This CDR3 has 12 amino acids. Germline values: CDR1 SGHNT, CDR2 YYREEE (reference sequence). With 4 bases removed from V and 2 bases from J, the gap between germline ends came to 5 bases. This CDR3 reads CASSPYTDTQYF. The DNA of the CDR3 is TGTGCCAGCAGCCCCTACACAGATACGCAGTATTTT.

This rearrangement joins TRBV7-2 to TRBJ2-1; 8 bases match TRBD2. Germline CDR1 SGHTA, CDR2 FQGNSA. V shed 1 base, J shed 5 bases, and the junction held 10 bases outside the gene matches. The CDR3 consists of 17 residues. CDR3 nucleotide sequence: TGTGCCAGCAGCTTAGGCTACGGGACTAGAGAAGACAATGAGCAGTTCTTC. It encodes CASSLGYGTREDNEQFF.

The chain has TRBV7-2 and TRBJ1-2, with D unresolved. Germline lookup yields CDR1 SGHTA and CDR2 FQGNSA. Trimming removed 0 bases at V and 6 bases at J, with 11 bases between. The CDR3 is made up of 14 amino acids. The CDR3 loop reads CASSLAVGRDGYTF. Here the CDR3 DNA reads TGTGCCAGCAGCTTAGCGGTAGGGAGGGATGGCTACACCTTC.

The chain carries TRBV9 and TRBJ2-1, with D possibly being TRBD1 (6 bases). Germline values: CDR1 SGDLS, CDR2 YYNGEE. This CDR3 comprises 15 residues. Trimming took off 0 bases at V and 8 bases at J, with 15 bases between the two ends. CDR3 sequence: CASSVVEQGFDEQFF. CDR3 in DNA: TGTGCCAGCAGCGTAGTGGAACAGGGATTTGATGAGCAGTTCTTC.

The CDR3 here is CAWTQDRGLEGYTF. CDR3 DNA sequence: TGTGCCTGGACCCAGGACAGGGGATTGGAAGGCTACACCTTC. The chain carries TRBV30 and TRBJ1-2; 9 bases line up with TRBD1. Germline CDR1 reads GTSNPN; CDR2 reads SVGIG (reference sequence). CDR3 length equals 14 residues. The trim removed 4 bases at V and 8 bases at J, leaving 11 bases unmatched.

The chain employs TRBV24-1 and TRBJ2-2; 7 bases are shared with TRBD1. CDR3 length equals 14 residues. V shed 7 bases and J 3 bases; nucleotides not matched to a gene: 4. In germline, CDR1 is KGHDR, CDR2 SFDVKD. The CDR3 is CATRSTGDTGELFF. The CDR3 nucleotides read TGTGCCACCAGATCCACAGGGGACACCGGGGAGCTGTTTTTT.

The genes are TRBV5-1 and TRBJ2-2, with D uncertain. CDR3 length: 14 residues. V lost 0 bases and J 6 bases, leaving 9 bases between the germline ends. Germline V CDR1 and CDR2: SGHRS, YFSETQ. The CDR3 loop reads CASSLDLGAGELFF. CDR3 in DNA: TGCGCCAGCAGCTTGGACCTAGGTGCCGGGGAGCTGTTTTTT.

The V and J genes are TRBV6-5 and TRBJ2-7; 13 bases are a match to TRBD2. With V trimmed by 2 bases and J by 3 bases, 1 base remained unmatched. Germline CDR1 and CDR2: MNHEY and SVGAGI. There are 15 residues in the CDR3. As DNA, the CDR3 is TGTGCCAGCAGTTACCGGACTAGCGGGGGCTACGAGCAGTACTTC. Its translation is CASSYRTSGGYEQYF.

This clone was picked up one time. V gene TRBV3-1 (or the pseudogene TRBV3-2) combines with J gene TRBJ2-5; 8 bases line up with TRBD2. The CDR3 length is 16 residues. Unmatched junction bases numbered 9, after V lost 1 base and J lost 5 bases. Germline V lookup: CDR1 LGHDT, CDR2 YNNKEL (reference sequence). The CDR3 here is CASSQAPGLARETQYF. The DNA for the CDR3 is TGTGCCAGCAGCCAAGCCCCCGGACTAGCCAGGGAGACCCAGTACTTC.